This TCR beta chain was obtained from a study of Graves' ophthalmopathy and Graves' hyperthyroidism. Findings and caveats of the study: Ophthalmopathy progression was predicted by the model at less than 71% sensitivity and about 74% specificity.

Germline V gene data show CDR1 as SGDLS and CDR2 as YYNGEE. This CDR3 comprises 19 residues. None of the included patients had other autoimmune diseases, uncontrolled infections, pregnancy or lactation, as these led to exclusion. On this clonotype: Its antigen is not identified. The junction and the germline gene differ at one end; a read error may be behind it.

TCR beta CDR3 regions were amplified from RNA transcripts. HTBI-primed RT-PCR formed the first round, and a multiplex PCR formed the second. TCRdb re-derived calls from the multiplex PCR reads in MiXCR, one entry per CDR3 protein. The data hold 600,000 to 950,000 distinct CDR3 sequences, with roughly 40% observed a single time. The receptor was derived from an adult man with Graves' ophthalmopathy. The rearrangement joins TRBV9 to TRBJ1-4; TRBD1 might be the D (6 bases). Material: peripheral blood. CDR3 sequence (DNA): TGCGCCAGCAGCCAAGATCACGGACAGAACCTAGCAACTAATGAAAAACTGTTTTTT. Translation: CASSQDHGQNLATNEKLFF.